The entry below gives a single TCR beta chain sequence along with its context. This clonotype was counted only a few times. Its antigen is unknown. The input lacks base qualities; no much larger clone sits a single base away. This sample was taken from a study of CD8 T cells in ankylosing spondylitis (dated by TCRdb to the late 2010s). As for the study more broadly: The study set out to find disease-linked TCR variants by profiling T cell receptor beta repertoires in ankylosing spondylitis patients and healthy donors. In total, the full study cohort was made up of roughly 100 healthy donors and 25 to 30 ankylosing spondylitis patients. Samples of peripheral blood were taken, and for ankylosing spondylitis patients, synovial fluid was collected as well.

V loses 1 base, J loses 4 bases, and the germline ends lie 13 bases apart. For CDR1 and CDR2, the germline V gene lists SGHDT and YYEEEE. The CDR3 covers 15 residues, taking in both the cysteine and the phenylalanine. Only the CDR3 portion is preserved as DNA: 45 bases, with reading frame beginning at the first base. General findings and caveats noted by the study authors: A TCR beta motif of fewer than 10 highly homologous amino acid variants appeared characteristic of blood from ankylosing spondylitis patients. The disease-linked clones showed a CD8+ phenotype and occurred at relatively low frequencies in peripheral blood. According to the report, matched synovial fluid samples from ankylosing spondylitis patients were significantly enriched for the disease-linked clones. Some motif variants had previously been reported in the synovial fluid and blood of reactive arthritis patients, which suggests shared mechanisms of disease initiation.

Instrument used: Illumina HiSeq 2500. Quantitative 5'-RACE with molecular barcodes was used to prepare TCR beta libraries. Per the authors' processing: To identify disease-linked TCR variants, a new computational method was used, one built on a probabilistic model of VDJ rearrangement. TCRdb redid the processing of the public reads, applying fastp at Q25 and MiXCR, and retained in-frame beta chains. Each CDR3 protein appears once, grouped with its most common genes and DNA. TCRdb, not the authors, supplied the V and J calls. This sample lists some 200,000 distinct CDR3 sequences; about 13% were detected once. The ten largest account for approximately 15% of the sample.

The sample comprised blood, either unsorted or a sorted T cell fraction (not recorded which). The chain uses TRBV5-6 and TRBJ2-3; a tentative D match to TRBD2 spans 5 bases. The sequence was obtained from a male donor with ankylosing spondylitis or in good health (not recorded which). The CDR3 protein: CASSLTFPLADTQYF. At the DNA level, the sequence is TGTGCCAGCAGCTTGACCTTCCCACTAGCAGATACGCAGTATTTT. Joined to the reference TRBV5-6 and TRBJ2-3 proteins, this CDR3 gives the full variable domain: DAGVTQSPTHLIKTRGQQVTLRCSPKSGHDTVSWYQQALGQGPQFIFQYYEEEERQRGNFPDRFSGHQFPNYSSELNVNALLLGDSALYLCASSLTFPLADTQYFGPGTRLTVL.